A single sample gave rise to the 15 T cell receptor beta chains below, sequenced in a study of blood T cell repertoires in COVID-19. The data were produced by immunoSEQ multiplex PCR, yet TCRdb's version contains in-frame clones alone and is incomplete. The table includes around 270,000 clones, around 89% detected once. Sequenced input: peripheral blood. These receptors were obtained from a man aged 40-55 years with acute or convalescent COVID-19.

This clone was picked up one time. V usage is TRBV5-4 and J usage is TRBJ1-1; TRBD1 matches at 7 bases. CDR1 SGHNT and CDR2 YYREEE come from the germline V gene (reference sequence). The CDR3 runs to 14 residues. Germline trimming cut 0 bases from V and 4 bases from J; bases unmatched to any gene: 3. CDR3 residues: CASSLVSGGTEAFF. The CDR3 region has the DNA TGTGCCAGCAGCTTGGTGTCAGGGGGCACTGAAGCTTTCTTT.

This chain uses TRBV29-1 with TRBJ1-3, with unresolved D. The CDR3 is 14 residues long. CDR1 and CDR2 (germline): SQVTM, ANQGSEA. Trimming took 3 bases from V and 3 from J, leaving 12 bases between them. CDR3 residues: CSVDSSGYGNTIYF. CDR3 bases: TGCAGCGTTGACTCCTCAGGATATGGAAACACCATATATTTT.

The chain employs TRBV7-9 and TRBJ2-2; possibly TRBD1 for D (5 bases). V lost 3 bases to trimming and J lost 4 bases, with 18 bases between them. Germline lookup yields CDR1 SEHNR and CDR2 FQNEAQ (reference sequence). CDR3 length: 17 amino acids. This chain's CDR3 is CASSLSALSGATGELFF. CDR3 in DNA: TGTGCCAGCAGCTTGTCGGCCCTAAGTGGGGCCACCGGGGAGCTGTTTTTT.

The chain links TRBV25-1 to TRBJ1-1; TRBD1 matches 10 bases. Germline values: CDR1 MGHDK, CDR2 SYGVNS. The CDR3 extends over 15 amino acids. The V segment lost 4 bases and the J segment 2 bases; nucleotides outside the gene matches: 4. The CDR3 region has the DNA TGTGCCAGCAGTGGACAGGGGGCGGGAAACACTGAAGCTTTCTTT. This sequence encodes CASSGQGAGNTEAFF.

Comments on this clone: One junction end does not reproduce the germline sequence, and a read error may be involved. This rearrangement joins TRBV5-1 to TRBJ1-2, with 7 bases matching TRBD1. This CDR3 contains 15 residues. In germline, CDR1 is SGHRS, CDR2 YFSETQ. CDR3 coding DNA: TGCGCCAGCAGCCTTGGGACAGCAACTCTCTATGGCTACATCTTC. As protein: CASSLGTATLYGYIF.

CDR3 in DNA: TGTGCCAGCAGCATGGGACAGGAGATTAATCAGCCCCAGCATTTT. Amino acids: CASSMGQEINQPQHF. The V and J genes are TRBV7-9 and TRBJ1-5; 8 nucleotides agree with TRBD1. Germline-derived CDR1 and CDR2 are SEHNR and FQNEAQ (reference sequence). The ends lost 5 bases at V and 4 bases at J; junction bases unmatched: 7. The CDR3 has 15 residues.

The chain carries TRBV5-1 and TRBJ2-1; 10 nucleotides align to TRBD2. CDR1 and CDR2 (germline): SGHRS, YFSETQ. This CDR3 region has 15 residues. V was pared by 1 base and J by 4 bases, with 2 bases of the junction left unmatched. The DNA of the CDR3 is TGCGCCAGCAGCTTGCTAGCGGGGGTATACAATGAGCAGTTCTTC. This encodes CASSLLAGVYNEQFF.

The chain uses TRBV27 and TRBJ1-6; D may be TRBD1 (5 bases). Germline V gene sequence: CDR1 MNHEY, CDR2 SMNVEV (reference sequence). V shed 6 bases and J shed 10 bases, with 13 bases lying between them. There are 13 residues in the CDR3. CDR3 nucleotide sequence: TGTGCCAGCAGAAGGGGTTTTGGATCACCCCTCCACTTT. Protein product: CASRRGFGSPLHF.

The CDR3: CASSLEEVAISYEQYF. The CDR3 bases are TGTGCCAGCAGCTTAGAGGAGGTTGCGATCTCCTACGAGCAGTACTTC. The gene calls are TRBV7-8 and TRBJ2-7; possibly TRBD2 for D (5 bases). This CDR3 has 16 amino acids. The ends were cut back, 1 base at V and 0 bases at J, with 13 bases in the middle. Germline values: CDR1 SGHVS, CDR2 FQNEAQ.

The CDR3 spells CASSFFTTIEGAFF. For the CDR3, the DNA is TGTGCCAGCAGCTTTTTTACGACAATCGAGGGAGCTTTCTTT. The chain carries TRBV5-5 and TRBJ1-1, with D hard to call. Germline lookup yields CDR1 SGHKS and CDR2 YYEKEE (reference sequence). Deletions cut 2 bases from V and 10 bases from J, with 18 bases between. The CDR3 loop spans 14 amino acids.

This clone was counted once. The chain couples TRBV29-1 to TRBJ2-7, with TRBD1 identical over 10 bases. The CDR3 is made up of 17 amino acids. V dropped 0 bases and J dropped 1; count of bases not matched to a gene: 9. The germline CDR1 and CDR2 sequences are SQVTM and ANQGSEA. The CDR3 region is CSVEEGWGQGTSYEQYF. CDR3 DNA sequence: TGCAGCGTTGAAGAAGGGTGGGGACAGGGGACGTCCTACGAGCAGTACTTC.

The DNA of the CDR3 is TGTGCCAGCAGCCACCCAGACGGGGGGACCGGGGAGCTGTTTTTT. This codes for CASSHPDGGTGELFF. J is TRBJ2-2 and V is TRBV3-1 (or the pseudogene TRBV3-2), with 7 bases lining up with TRBD2. This CDR3 is built from 15 residues. CDR1 LGHDT and CDR2 YNNKEL come from the germline V gene (reference sequence). V shed 3 bases and J 5 bases; nucleotides not matched to a gene: 6.

This chain connects TRBV6-6 to TRBJ2-1; tentatively, D is TRBD1 (6 bases). The CDR3 runs 14 residues. V was shortened by 2 bases and J by 7 bases, with 12 bases between the two germline ends. Germline CDR1 and CDR2: MNHNY and SVGAGI (reference sequence). This CDR3 reads CASSYLPGENEQFF. The CDR3 region has the DNA TGTGCCAGCAGTTACCTTCCAGGGGAAAATGAGCAGTTCTTC.

The V call is TRBV7-3, the J call TRBJ2-3, with TRBD2 matching 7 bases. Germline V gives CDR1 SGHTA, CDR2 FQGTGA. The CDR3 is made up of 15 amino acids. The J segment lost 2 bases and the V segment lost 5 bases, leaving 7 bases of the junction unmatched. The CDR3 nucleotides are TGTGCCAGCAGCCCCGCCGGGGGGATCACAGATACGCAGTATTTT. Protein sequence: CASSPAGGITDTQYF.

V is TRBV5-1 and J is TRBJ2-7; D is unresolved. CDR1 is SGHRS and CDR2 is YFSETQ in the germline V gene. The CDR3 length is 13 residues. V was trimmed by 6 bases and J by 3 bases, leaving 13 bases between them. The CDR3: CASNYDGYYEQYF. The CDR3 coding sequence is TGCGCCAGCAACTATGACGGGTACTACGAGCAGTACTTC.